This T cell receptor (beta chain) came from a study of spatial heterogeneity in lung cancer. TCR cDNA molecules were tagged individually, and each one carried a unique molecular identifier. MiXCR, applied by TCRdb to the 5' RACE reads, yields one record per CDR3 protein. This sample yields tens of thousands of distinct CDR3 sequences, of which 7.5% are seen a single time; 28% belongs to the top ten. This clonotype came up many times. V lost 2 bases, J lost 4 bases, and 2 bases lay in between. The CDR3 runs 11 residues. Germline CDR1 is MNHEY and CDR2 is SVGEGT. This sample's time point: sample taken at primary tumor resection. In each case, whole RNA from tumor, nontumor lung or frozen PBMC was sequenced unsorted.

Specimen: PBMCs, collected at surgery. This receptor was obtained from a male donor with early-stage non-small cell lung cancer. The chain couples TRBV6-2 or TRBV6-3 to TRBJ2-5; D call uncertain. Here the CDR3 reads CASSYGETQYF. In nucleotides, the CDR3 is TGTGCCAGCAGTTACGGAGAGACCCAGTACTTC.